These T cell receptor beta chains were read from a single sample in a study of blood T cell repertoires in COVID-19. Sequencing was performed with immunoSEQ multiplex PCR; in TCRdb, only in-frame clones are kept and a portion is missing. The sample yields 200,000 to 300,000 clones, 84% seen once. Input material: peripheral blood. These receptors were collected from a man aged 60 to 75 with acute or convalescent COVID-19. Each CDR3 is given with its conserved first and last residue. D genes are given only for firm matches. Some rows mark clone size as missing; the rest say once, few, many or name a class of expanded clone.

d_gene | j_gene | v_gene | abundance | CDR3aa | CDR3nt
TRBD1 | TRBJ2-7 | TRBV6-5 | once | CASSYRDRGTYEQYF | TGTGCCAGCAGTTACCGGGACAGGGGGACCTACGAGCAGTACTTC
NA | TRBJ1-2 | TRBV7-9 | NA | CASSFSWANYTF | TGTGCCAGCAGCTTTTCGTGGGCAAACTACACCTTC
NA | TRBJ2-7 | TRBV3-1/TRBV3-2 | few | CASSQRRGYEQYF | TGTGCCAGCAGCCAACGCAGGGGCTACGAGCAGTACTTC
NA | TRBJ2-5 | TRBV4-2 | few | CASSQAAGDETQYF | TGTGCCAGCAGCCAAGCAGCGGGCGATGAGACCCAGTACTTC
TRBD2 | TRBJ2-2 | TRBV29-1 | NA | CSVARLAGTGELFF | TGCAGCGTTGCGAGGCTAGCGGGGACCGGGGAGCTGTTTTTT
NA | TRBJ1-1 | TRBV6-5 | NA | CASRGRGGPEAFF | TGTGCCAGCAGGGGAAGGGGCGGCCCTGAAGCTTTCTTT
NA | TRBJ1-6 | TRBV30 | NA | CAWRRSSSYNSPLHF | TGTGCCTGGAGGAGGTCCAGCTCCTATAATTCACCCCTCCACTTT
TRBD2 | TRBJ2-3 | TRBV7-2 | NA | CASSLGPSGSMAQYF | TGTGCCAGCAGCTTAGGCCCTAGCGGGAGTATGGCGCAGTATTTT
TRBD1 | TRBJ2-7 | TRBV2 | NA | CASSEVGTGGEQYF | TGTGCCAGCAGTGAAGTCGGGACAGGGGGTGAGCAGTACTTC
TRBD2 | TRBJ2-7 | TRBV28 | NA | CASSSTSGTSGSTYEQYF | TGTGCCAGCAGTTCAACTTCCGGGACTAGCGGGAGCACATACGAGCAGTACTTC
TRBD2 | TRBJ2-5 | TRBV2 | NA | CASSWRGDQETQYF | TGTGCCAGCAGTTGGCGGGGGGACCAAGAGACCCAGTACTTC
NA | TRBJ2-3 | TRBV25-1 | once | CASSEWAGYPTDTQYF | TGTGCCAGCAGTGAATGGGCAGGGTATCCCACAGATACGCAGTATTTT
NA | TRBJ2-5 | TRBV12-3/TRBV12-4 | NA | CASSTTVQETQYF | TGTGCCAGCAGTACGACAGTACAAGAGACCCAGTACTTC
NA | TRBJ2-1 | TRBV9 | NA | CASSVVGGGAYNEQFF | TGTGCCAGCAGCGTAGTAGGAGGCGGGGCCTACAATGAGCAGTTCTTC
TRBD1 | TRBJ2-2 | TRBV7-3 | NA | CASSSISTDRAGELFF | TGTGCCAGCAGCTCCATCTCGACGGACAGGGCGGGGGAGCTGTTTTTT
NA | TRBJ1-3 | TRBV28 | NA | CASTRGGSGNTIYF | TGTGCCAGCACCCGGGGAGGGTCTGGAAACACCATATATTTT
NA | TRBJ1-1 | TRBV10-3 | NA | CAISITLQGGTEAFF | TGTGCCATCAGTATCACCCTTCAGGGAGGAACTGAAGCTTTCTTT
TRBD1 | TRBJ1-1 | TRBV7-3 | NA | CASSSGGEGSTEAFF | TGTGCCAGCAGCTCAGGGGGCGAGGGTTCCACTGAAGCTTTCTTT
TRBD2 | TRBJ2-1 | TRBV3-1/TRBV3-2 | NA | CASSQGAGAYNEQFF | TGTGCCAGCAGCCAAGGAGCGGGAGCATACAATGAGCAGTTCTTC
NA | TRBJ1-3 | TRBV3-1/TRBV3-2 | few | CASSSSAAAGNTIYF | TGTGCCAGCAGCTCAAGCGCGGCGGCTGGAAACACCATATATTTT
NA | TRBJ1-5 | TRBV2 | NA | CASSPDSLLQPQHF | TGTGCCAGCAGCCCGGACAGTTTATTACAGCCCCAGCATTTT
TRBD1 | TRBJ1-1 | TRBV2 | NA | CASSELQGLRNTEAFF | TGTGCCAGCAGTGAACTACAGGGGCTCCGAAACACTGAAGCTTTCTTT
TRBD2 | TRBJ2-5 | TRBV5-4 | NA | CASSSPSGAQETQYF | TGTGCCAGCAGCTCCCCTAGCGGGGCCCAAGAGACCCAGTACTTC
TRBD2 | TRBJ2-5 | TRBV19 | NA | CASKASGTNQETQYF | TGTGCCAGTAAGGCTAGCGGGACCAACCAAGAGACCCAGTACTTC
TRBD2 | TRBJ2-1 | TRBV3-1/TRBV3-2 | NA | CASSPAEGSAGVEQFF | TGTGCCAGCAGCCCAGCCGAGGGGTCTGCGGGAGTGGAGCAGTTCTTC
NA | TRBJ1-1 | TRBV4-3 | once | CASSQDSGIEAFF | TGCGCCAGCAGCCAAGATTCAGGAATTGAAGCTTTCTTT
NA | TRBJ2-5 | TRBV11-2 | few | CASSLTGIIAQYF | TGTGCCAGCAGCTTAACGGGGATTATAGCCCAGTACTTC
TRBD2 | TRBJ2-3 | TRBV10-3 | NA | CAIRGTNTDTQYF | TGTGCCATCAGGGGGACTAACACAGATACGCAGTATTTT
TRBD2 | TRBJ2-3 | TRBV2 | NA | CASRWTRIGTDTQYF | TGTGCCAGCAGGTGGACTAGGATTGGGACAGATACGCAGTATTTT
TRBD2 | TRBJ2-7 | TRBV18 | NA | CASSPLAGGPDEQYF | TGTGCCAGCTCACCACTAGCGGGGGGGCCTGACGAGCAGTACTTC
TRBD2 | TRBJ2-5 | TRBV3-1/TRBV3-2 | NA | CASSQEWIAGARRETQYF | TGTGCCAGCAGCCAGGAGTGGATAGCGGGGGCCAGGCGGGAGACCCAGTACTTC
NA | TRBJ2-5 | TRBV7-3 | once | CASSPSSEETQYF | TGTGCCAGCAGCCCCTCCAGCGAAGAGACCCAGTACTTC
NA | TRBJ2-4 | TRBV3-1/TRBV3-2 | NA | CASSYRDQENIQYF | TGTGCCAGCAGCTATCGCGACCAGGAAAACATTCAGTACTTC
TRBD1 | TRBJ2-7 | TRBV7-9 | NA | CASSIGQVTYEQYF | TGTGCCAGCAGCATCGGACAGGTGACCTACGAGCAGTACTTC
NA | TRBJ1-2 | TRBV6-5 | NA | CASTSQSNYGYTF | TGTGCCAGCACCTCACAGAGTAACTATGGCTACACCTTC
TRBD1 | TRBJ2-5 | TRBV6-2/TRBV6-3 | NA | CASRPTGGRETQYF | TGTGCCAGCAGACCTACAGGGGGCAGAGAGACCCAGTACTTC
NA | TRBJ1-6 | TRBV9 | NA | CASSRTDNSPLHF | TGTGCCAGCAGCCGTACAGATAATTCACCCCTCCACTTT
TRBD2 | TRBJ2-7 | TRBV5-6 | NA | CASSPGLAGPVVF | TGTGCCAGCAGTCCGGGACTAGCGGGTCCCGTCGTCTTC
NA | TRBJ2-7 | TRBV3-1/TRBV3-2 | NA | CASSRTTGRLEQYF | TGTGCCAGCAGCCGAACCACAGGCCGTCTCGAGCAGTACTTC
NA | TRBJ1-1 | TRBV7-9 | NA | CASSLGQLVAYTEAFF | TGTGCCAGCAGCTTAGGACAGCTAGTCGCTTACACTGAAGCTTTCTTT
TRBD2 | TRBJ2-3 | TRBV28 | NA | CASIGGLAGSTDTQYF | TGTGCCAGCATCGGGGGACTAGCGGGGAGCACAGATACGCAGTATTTT
TRBD2 | TRBJ2-3 | TRBV10-2 | NA | CASSSPPGLAETITQYF | TGCGCCAGCAGCTCCCCTCCGGGACTAGCGGAGACTATCACGCAGTATTTT
NA | TRBJ2-2 | TRBV4-2 | NA | CASSLAEGGTGELFF | TGTGCCAGCAGCCTAGCCGAGGGAGGCACCGGGGAGCTGTTTTTT
NA | TRBJ1-1 | TRBV6-1 | once | CASSDEVRQTRF | TGTGCCAGCAGTGACGAGGTTCGACAGACCCGTTTT
NA | TRBJ1-4 | TRBV18 | NA | CASSPQGPRNEKLFF | TGTGCCAGCTCCCCGCAGGGGCCCAGGAATGAAAAACTGTTTTTT